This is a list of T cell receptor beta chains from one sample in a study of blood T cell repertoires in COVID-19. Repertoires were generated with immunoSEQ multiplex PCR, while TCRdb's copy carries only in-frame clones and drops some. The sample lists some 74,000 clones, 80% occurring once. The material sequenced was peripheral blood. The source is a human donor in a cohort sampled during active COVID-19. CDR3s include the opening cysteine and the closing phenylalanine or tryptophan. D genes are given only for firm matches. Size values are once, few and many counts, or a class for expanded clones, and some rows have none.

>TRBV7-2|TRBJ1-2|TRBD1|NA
TGTGCCAGCAGCTTCCGGGACAGGGGGTCCTATGGCTACACCTTC
CASSFRDRGSYGYTF
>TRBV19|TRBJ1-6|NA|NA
TGTGCCAGTAGTCTAACAGTGGAGGATTCACCCCTCCACTTT
CASSLTVEDSPLHF
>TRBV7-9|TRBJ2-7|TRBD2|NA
TGTGCCAGCAGACCGAGCGGGGGCTCCTACGAGCAGTACTTC
CASRPSGGSYEQYF
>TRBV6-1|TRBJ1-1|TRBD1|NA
TGTGCCAGCAGTGAAAACGTGGGGACAGGGGGCCGAGGTACTGAAGCTTTCTTT
CASSENVGTGGRGTEAFF
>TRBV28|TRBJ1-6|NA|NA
TGTGCCAGCAGTTTCCGTTCGGTCCGCCCCCTCCACTTT
CASSFRSVRPLHF
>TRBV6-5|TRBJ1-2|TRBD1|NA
TGTGCCAGCAGTTCACGGACAGGTGGCGGCTACACCTTC
CASSSRTGGGYTF
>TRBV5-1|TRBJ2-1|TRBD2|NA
TGCGCCAGCAGCTTGGGGGGACTAGCAACTCACGATGAGCAGTTCTTC
CASSLGGLATHDEQFF
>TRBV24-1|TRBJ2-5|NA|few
TGTGCCACCAGTGATCGGGAGACCCAGTACTTC
CATSDRETQYF
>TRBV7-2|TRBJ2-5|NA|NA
TGTGCCAGCAGCTTAACAGCCGTGGTTCAAGAGACCCAGTACTTC
CASSLTAVVQETQYF
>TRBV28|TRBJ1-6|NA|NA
TGTGCCAGCAGTACCCCTAGGAGAAAGAATTCACCCCTCCACTTT
CASSTPRRKNSPLHF
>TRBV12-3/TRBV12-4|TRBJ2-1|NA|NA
TGTGCCAGCTCCCCAGGGCGTGAGCAGTTCTTC
CASSPGREQFF
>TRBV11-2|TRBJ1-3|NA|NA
TGTGCCAGCAGCTTCGGTCTCTCTGGAAACACCATATATTTT
CASSFGLSGNTIYF
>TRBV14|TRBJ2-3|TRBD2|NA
TGTGCCAGCAGCAGGAGGACTAGCGGGAAAGGATCAGATACGCAGTATTTT
CASSRRTSGKGSDTQYF
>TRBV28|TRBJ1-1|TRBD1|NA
TGTGCCAGCAGTTCCAACAGGGGAGCTTTCTTT
CASSSNRGAFF
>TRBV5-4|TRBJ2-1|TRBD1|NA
TGTGCCAGCAGTCTCCAGGGGGCGATAAATGAGCAGTTCTTC
CASSLQGAINEQFF
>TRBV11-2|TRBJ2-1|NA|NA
TGTGCCAGCAGCTTAGTCCCTAGCGAATCCTACAATGAGCAGTTCTTC
CASSLVPSESYNEQFF
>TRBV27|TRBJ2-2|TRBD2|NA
TGTGCCAGCAGTTTACGGGAACTAGCGGGTACCGGGGAGCTGTTTTTT
CASSLRELAGTGELFF
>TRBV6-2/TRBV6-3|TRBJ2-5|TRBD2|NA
TGTGCCAGCAGTTACGCGGGAGGTTGGACCCAGTACTTC
CASSYAGGWTQYF
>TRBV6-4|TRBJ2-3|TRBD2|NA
TGTGCCAGCAGTGAAGAGGGACTAGCTGCAGATACGCAGTATTTT
CASSEEGLAADTQYF
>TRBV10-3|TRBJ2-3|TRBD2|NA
TGTGCCATCGAGGCGGGGGGGGAGGATACGCAGTATTTT
CAIEAGGEDTQYF
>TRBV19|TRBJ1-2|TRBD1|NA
TGTGCCAGTAGTATTGGGACAGGGTACTATGGCTACACCTTC
CASSIGTGYYGYTF
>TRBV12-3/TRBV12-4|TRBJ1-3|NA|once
TGTGCCAGCCGACGACTCGGTGACACCATATATTTT
CASRRLGDTIYF
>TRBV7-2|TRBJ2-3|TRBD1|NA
TGTGCCAGCAGCCTAGAGGGACAGGGCACAGATACGCAGTATTTT
CASSLEGQGTDTQYF
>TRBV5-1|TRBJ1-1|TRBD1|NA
TGCGCCAGCAGCTATTACAGGGGGCGAAACACTGAAGCTTTCTTT
CASSYYRGRNTEAFF
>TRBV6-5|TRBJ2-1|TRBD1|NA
TGTGCCAGCAGCCGAACAGGGGGCTCGGTTTATGAGCAGTTCTTC
CASSRTGGSVYEQFF
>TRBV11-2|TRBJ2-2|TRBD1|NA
TGTGCCAGCAGCCGGACAGGGGGACGTACCGGGGAGCTGTTTTTT
CASSRTGGRTGELFF
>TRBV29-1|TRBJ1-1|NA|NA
TGCAGCGTTGACCGCAGGGACACTGAAGCTTTCTTT
CSVDRRDTEAFF
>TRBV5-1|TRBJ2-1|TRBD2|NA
TGCGCCAGCAGCCCATCCCCGGGAGGGCGTCTTAACAATGAGCAGTTCTTC
CASSPSPGGRLNNEQFF
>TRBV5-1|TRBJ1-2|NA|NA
TGCGCCAGCAGCTCCCTGGGGGGGGGAATAGATGGCTACACCTTC
CASSSLGGGIDGYTF
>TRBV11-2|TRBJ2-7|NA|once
TGTGCCAGCAGCCTACCAGGACAGCAAAACTACGAGCAGTACTTC
CASSLPGQQNYEQYF
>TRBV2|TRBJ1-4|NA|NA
TGTGCCAGCAGTGTTGGCAGGACTAATGAAAAACTGTTTTTT
CASSVGRTNEKLFF
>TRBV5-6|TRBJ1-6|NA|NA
TGTGCCAGCAGCTTAAAGAGCAATTCACCCCTCCACTTT
CASSLKSNSPLHF
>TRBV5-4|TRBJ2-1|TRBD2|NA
TGTGCCAGCAGCTTGGGACCCCCCTCACTAGCGGGAAATGAGCAGTTCTTC
CASSLGPPSLAGNEQFF
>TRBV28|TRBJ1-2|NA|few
TGTGCCAGCAATGGCGTTCGGGATGGCTACACCTTC
CASNGVRDGYTF
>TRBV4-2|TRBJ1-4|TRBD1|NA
TGTGCCAGCAGCCCTCGGACAGGGGGGTCGACTAATGAAAAACTGTTTTTT
CASSPRTGGSTNEKLFF
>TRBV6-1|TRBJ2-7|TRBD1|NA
TGTGCCAGCAGTGACGCGGACAGGGTAAACGAGCAGTACTTC
CASSDADRVNEQYF
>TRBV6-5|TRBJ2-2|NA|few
TGTGCCAGCAATCGCGGGGCTGGGGAGCTGTTTTTT
CASNRGAGELFF
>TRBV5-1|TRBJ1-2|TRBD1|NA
TGCGCCAGCAGCCGTAACGCGCTGACAGGGTTTAATGGCTACACCTTC
CASSRNALTGFNGYTF
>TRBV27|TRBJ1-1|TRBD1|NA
TGTGCCAGCAGTTTATACAGGGGGATAAACACTGAAGCTTTCTTT
CASSLYRGINTEAFF
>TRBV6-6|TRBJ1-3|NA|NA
TGTGCCAGCCGTCCAGGGGACGGAAACACCATATATTTT
CASRPGDGNTIYF
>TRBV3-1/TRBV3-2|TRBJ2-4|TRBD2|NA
TGTGCCAGCAGCGTTGGGGTAGGTGCGGGAGTGCCAAAAAACATTCAGTACTTC
CASSVGVGAGVPKNIQYF
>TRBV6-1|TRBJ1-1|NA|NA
TGTGCCAGCAGTGAGGCAGGGTCGAACACTGAAGCTTTCTTT
CASSEAGSNTEAFF
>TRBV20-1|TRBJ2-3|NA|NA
TGCAGTGCTAGTCATCGACTCCGAGAGACAGATACGCAGTATTTT
CSASHRLRETDTQYF
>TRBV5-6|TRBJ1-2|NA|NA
TGTGCCAGCAGCCGTGACAGGTTTGGTGGCTACACCTTC
CASSRDRFGGYTF
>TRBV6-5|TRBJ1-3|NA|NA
TGTGCCAGCAGTTACAGGGGCTCTGGAAACACCATATATTTT
CASSYRGSGNTIYF
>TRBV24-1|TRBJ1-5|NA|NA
TGTGCCACCGGAGCGGGGTTCAATCAGCCCCAGCATTTT
CATGAGFNQPQHF
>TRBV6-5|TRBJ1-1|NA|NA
TGTGCCAGCAGGTCCTGGGGGGGGACTTCTGAAGCTTTCTTT
CASRSWGGTSEAFF
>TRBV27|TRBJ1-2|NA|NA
TGTGCCAGCAGTTTAAGGCAGGCTCCCGCTAACTATGGCTACACCTTC
CASSLRQAPANYGYTF
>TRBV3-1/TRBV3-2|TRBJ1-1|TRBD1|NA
TGTGCCAGCAGCCTAAGTACAGGGGATACTGAAGCTTTCTTT
CASSLSTGDTEAFF
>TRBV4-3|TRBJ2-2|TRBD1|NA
TGCGCCAGCAGCCGAGACCGGGACAGGGTAACCGGGGAGCTGTTTTTT
CASSRDRDRVTGELFF
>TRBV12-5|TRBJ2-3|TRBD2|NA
TGTGCTAGTGGTTTGGCCGGACTAGCGGGCACAGATACGCAGTATTTT
CASGLAGLAGTDTQYF
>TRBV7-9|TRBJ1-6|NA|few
TGTGCCAGCAGCGGGAGGGAGTCCTCACCCCTCCACTTT
CASSGRESSPLHF
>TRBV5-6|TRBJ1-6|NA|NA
TGTGCCAGCAGCTTCATGGGGGGCTATAATTCACCCCTCCACTTT
CASSFMGGYNSPLHF
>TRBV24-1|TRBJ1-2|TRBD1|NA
TGTGCCACCAGTGATTTCGGGGCAGGGGGCGTCTATGGCTACACCTTC
CATSDFGAGGVYGYTF
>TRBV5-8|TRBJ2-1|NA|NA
TGTGCCAGCACCAACCAGGGGAGCGCCTACAATGAGCAGTTCTTC
CASTNQGSAYNEQFF
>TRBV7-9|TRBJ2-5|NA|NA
TGTGCCAGCAGCTTAATGCTAGGGAGAGAGGAGACCCAGTACTTC
CASSLMLGREETQYF
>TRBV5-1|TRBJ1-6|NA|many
TGCGCCAGCAGCTTGGAGGGCGGGACGTTCTCACCCCTCCACTTT
CASSLEGGTFSPLHF
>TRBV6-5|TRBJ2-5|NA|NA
TGTGCCAGCAGTTACTCGGGGGGAAGTAGGGAGACCCAGTACTTC
CASSYSGGSRETQYF
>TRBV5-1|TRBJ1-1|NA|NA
TGCGCCAGCAGGTTAGGTACGGGGAACACTGAAGCTTTCTTT
CASRLGTGNTEAFF